Below, one T cell receptor (beta chain) is given with its context. Produced via immunoSEQ multiplex PCR; TCRdb's table is partial and in-frame only. The sample has under 150,000 clones, roughly 91% seen once. Germline-derived CDR1 and CDR2 are MGHRA and YSYEKL. Between the trimmed V and J ends, which lost 0 bases and 0 bases, there was a span of 11 bases. This CDR3 region has 16 residues. The sample is drawn from a study of control samples from healthy donors and cancer patients. The rearrangement joins TRBV4-1 to TRBJ1-2, with D possibly TRBD1 on 5 matching bases. The sequence came from a man aged 45-60 years with head and neck cancer. Sequences were obtained from PBMCs. CDR3 residues: CASSQDGAGTNYGYTF. The CDR3 DNA follows: TGCGCCAGCAGCCAAGACGGGGCAGGGACTAACTATGGCTACACCTTC.